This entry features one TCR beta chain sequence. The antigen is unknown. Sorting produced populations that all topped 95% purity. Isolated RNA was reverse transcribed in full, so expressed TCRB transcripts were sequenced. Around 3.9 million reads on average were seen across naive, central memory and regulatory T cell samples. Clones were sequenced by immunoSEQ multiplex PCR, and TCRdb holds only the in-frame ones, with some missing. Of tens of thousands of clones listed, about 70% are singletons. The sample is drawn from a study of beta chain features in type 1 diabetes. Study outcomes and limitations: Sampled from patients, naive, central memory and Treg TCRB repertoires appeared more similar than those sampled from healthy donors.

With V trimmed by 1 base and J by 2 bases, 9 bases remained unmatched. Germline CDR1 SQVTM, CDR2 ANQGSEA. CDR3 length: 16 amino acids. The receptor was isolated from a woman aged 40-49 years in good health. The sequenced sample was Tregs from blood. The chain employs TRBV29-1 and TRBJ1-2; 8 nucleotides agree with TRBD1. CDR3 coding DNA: TGCAGCGTTGAAGGAAGGACAGGGACCCCGAACTATGGCTACACCTTC. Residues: CSVEGRTGTPNYGYTF.